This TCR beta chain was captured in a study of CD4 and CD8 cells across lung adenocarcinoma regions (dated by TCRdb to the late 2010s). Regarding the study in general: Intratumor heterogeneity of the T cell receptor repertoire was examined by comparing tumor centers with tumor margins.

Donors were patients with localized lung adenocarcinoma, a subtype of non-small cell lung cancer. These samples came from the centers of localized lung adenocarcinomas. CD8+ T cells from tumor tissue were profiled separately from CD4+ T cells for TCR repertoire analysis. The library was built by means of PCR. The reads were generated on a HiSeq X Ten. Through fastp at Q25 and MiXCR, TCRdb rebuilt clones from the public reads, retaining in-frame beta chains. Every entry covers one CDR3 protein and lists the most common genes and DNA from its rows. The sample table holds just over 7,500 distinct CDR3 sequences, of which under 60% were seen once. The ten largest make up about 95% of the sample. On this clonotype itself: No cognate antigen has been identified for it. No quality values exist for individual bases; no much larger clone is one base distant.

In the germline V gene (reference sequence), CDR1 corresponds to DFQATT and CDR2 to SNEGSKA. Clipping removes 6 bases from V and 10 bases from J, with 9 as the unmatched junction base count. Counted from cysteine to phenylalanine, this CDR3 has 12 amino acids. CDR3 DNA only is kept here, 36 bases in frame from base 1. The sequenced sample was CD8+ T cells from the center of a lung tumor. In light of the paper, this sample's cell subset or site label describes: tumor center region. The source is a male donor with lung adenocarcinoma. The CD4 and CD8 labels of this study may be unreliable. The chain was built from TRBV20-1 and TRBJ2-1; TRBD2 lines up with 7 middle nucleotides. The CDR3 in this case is CSAPFRGGEQFF. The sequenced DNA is TGCAGTGCCCCATTTCGGGGAGGGGAGCAGTTCTTC.